The 31 T cell receptor beta chains presented below share a single source sample, sequenced in a study of CD8 T cells in Susac syndrome. RNA amounts of about 0.5 to 1 ug underwent reverse transcription with random hexamers. MiXCR was run by TCRdb on the immunoSEQ multiplex PCR reads, yielding one entry per CDR3 protein. The table includes a few hundred thousand distinct CDR3 sequences, approximately 94% detected once. The sequencing sample was made of CD4+ T cells from PBMCs. The receptor set was obtained from a human donor with Susac syndrome.

This clonotype came up once. The V call is TRBV28, the J call TRBJ1-2; 8 bases are a match to TRBD1. Germline assignment: CDR1 MDHEN and CDR2 SYDVKM. This CDR3 is 13 amino acids long. V was clipped by 5 bases and J by 8 bases; unmatched bases: 7. The CDR3 protein is CASSEDRAGGYTF. CDR3 sequence (DNA): TGTGCCAGCAGTGAGGACAGGGCCGGAGGCTACACCTTC.

This chain's CDR3 is CASSFGLATDTQYF. The CDR3, as DNA: TGCGCCAGCAGCTTCGGACTAGCGACAGATACGCAGTATTTT. The V gene is TRBV5-1, the J gene TRBJ2-3; 9 nucleotides match TRBD2. Germline V CDR1 and CDR2: SGHRS, YFSETQ. Trimming cost V 2 bases and J 3 bases; bases outside gene matches: 1. The length of the CDR3 is 14 residues.

The CDR3 is CSASPAHEQFF. As DNA, the CDR3 is TGCAGTGCTAGCCCGGCGCATGAGCAGTTCTTC. The chain links TRBV20-1 to TRBJ2-1, with D unclear. The CDR3 is 11 residues long. Trimming left V 3 bases short and J 8 bases short, with 8 bases between. Germline CDR1 and CDR2: DFQATT and SNEGSKA (reference sequence).

V is TRBV20-1 and J is TRBJ2-1; the D gene could be TRBD1 or TRBD2 (5 bases each). Germline V CDR1 and CDR2: DFQATT, SNEGSKA (reference sequence). Trimming cost V 4 bases and J 4 bases, with 11 bases left between them. This CDR3 contains 13 residues. CDR3 DNA: TGCAGTGCTAAGGGGCGGGCTTACAATGAGCAGTTCTTC. Its translation is CSAKGRAYNEQFF.

The sample holds one count of this clonotype. At one of its ends the junction is not consistent with the germline gene, which may arise from a read error. This chain links TRBV7-7 with TRBJ2-1; 12 bases map to TRBD2. The CDR3 is 15 amino acids. Germline loops: CDR1 SSHAT, CDR2 FNYEAQ (reference sequence). The CDR3 DNA reads as TGTGCTAGCAGCATTACTAGCGGGGGGTACAATGAGCAGTTCTTC. It is translated as CASSITSGGYNEQFF. Together with reference TRBV7-7 and TRBJ2-1, the CDR3 gives the full variable domain: GAGVSQSPRYKVTKRGQDVTLRCDPISSHATLYWYQQALGQGPEFLTYFNYEAQPDKSGLPSDRFSAERPEGSISTLTIQRTEQRDSAMYRCASSITSGGYNEQFFGPGTRLTVL.

This chain connects TRBV6-4 to TRBJ2-3; 10 bases map to TRBD1. This CDR3 spans 14 amino acids. With 4 bases clipped from V and 6 bases from J, the junction kept 4 bases outside the gene matches. Germline V gene data show CDR1 as MRHNA and CDR2 as SNTAGT. The CDR3 DNA sequence: TGTGCCAGCAGTGCGACAGGGGGCGCGGATACGCAGTATTTT. Translated, it gives CASSATGGADTQYF.

The chain combines TRBV28 with TRBJ1-6; TRBD1 is a possible D gene (6 bases). Per germline, CDR1 MDHEN and CDR2 SYDVKM. CDR3 length equals 18 residues. Deletions cut 5 bases from V and 0 bases from J, with 17 bases between. CDR3 sequence: CASSKGAQGSSYNSPLHF. CDR3 DNA sequence: TGTGCCAGCAGTAAAGGGGCACAGGGTAGCTCCTATAATTCACCCCTCCACTTT.

This clonotype occurred a few times. The chain joins TRBV12-3 or TRBV12-4 to TRBJ2-3, with 7 bases identical to TRBD2. The V and J ends lost 2 bases and 5 bases, in that order; junction bases with no gene match: 4. The CDR3 totals 14 residues. The CDR3 region has the DNA TGTGCCAGCAGTTTACTAGCGGAGGGAGATACGCAGTATTTT. Translated, it gives CASSLLAEGDTQYF.

This sequence joins TRBV19 and TRBJ1-5; D gene unclear. V was trimmed by 7 bases and J by 0 bases, leaving 10 bases between them. Germline CDR1 is LNHDA and CDR2 is SQIVND (reference sequence). This CDR3 has 14 amino acids. The CDR3 DNA follows: TGTGCCAGTACCCCTCAGTATAGCAATCAGCCCCAGCATTTT. Its protein is CASTPQYSNQPQHF.

The rearrangement joins TRBV4-3 to TRBJ2-1; maybe TRBD2 (6 bases). From germline, CDR1 is LGHNA and CDR2 YSLEER. The CDR3 is 15 amino acids. V dropped 0 bases and J dropped 6 bases, with 12 bases sitting between them. CDR3 nucleotides: TGCGCCAGCAGCCAAGAGACTAGAGTTCGCAATGAGCAGTTCTTC. Its translation is CASSQETRVRNEQFF.

The chain uses TRBV3-1 and TRBJ2-7, with 7 bases lining up with TRBD1. This CDR3 has 15 residues. The J segment lost 0 bases and the V segment lost 6 bases, leaving 8 bases of the junction unmatched. Germline V gene data show CDR1 as LGHDT and CDR2 as YNNKEL (reference sequence). For the CDR3, the DNA is TGTGCCAGCAGTAAGGGACAGAGAGACTCCTACGAGCAGTACTTC. This codes for CASSKGQRDSYEQYF.

This chain connects TRBV5-1 to TRBJ1-1, with D uncertain. The V and J ends lost 1 base and 3 bases respectively, with 10 bases between them. This CDR3 is 14 amino acids long. CDR1 and CDR2 (germline): SGHRS, YFSETQ. The CDR3: CASSLRPGDTEAFF. In DNA form, the CDR3 reads TGCGCCAGCAGCTTGAGACCAGGCGACACTGAAGCTTTCTTT.

The J gene is TRBJ1-4, the V gene TRBV30, with 8 bases identical to TRBD1. V lost 2 bases to trimming and J lost 2 bases; unmatched junction nucleotides: 7. The CDR3 is 16 amino acids. Germline values: CDR1 GTSNPN, CDR2 SVGIG (reference sequence). DNA of the CDR3: TGTGCCTGGAGTATGTCAGGGGGCAGGACTAATGAAAAACTGTTTTTT. Protein product: CAWSMSGGRTNEKLFF.

The CDR3 loop reads CASSVIGGHPNTEAFF. The CDR3 DNA follows: TGTGCCAGCAGCGTCATCGGTGGGCATCCGAACACTGAAGCTTTCTTT. This rearrangement joins TRBV7-9 to TRBJ1-1; D uncertain. Trimming stripped 5 bases from V and 1 base from J, with 17 bases between. Germline loops: CDR1 SEHNR, CDR2 FQNEAQ (reference sequence). The CDR3 sequence is 16 residues long.

The V gene is TRBV6-2 or TRBV6-3, the J gene TRBJ1-1; no reliable D call. The CDR3 runs to 14 residues. Trimming cost V 5 bases and J 4 bases, with 14 bases left between them. CDR1 and CDR2 from the germline V gene are MNHEY and SVGEGT. CDR3 sequence (DNA): TGTGCCAGCAGTCCATCTGGTAGGGCCACTGAAGCTTTCTTT. Translating it yields CASSPSGRATEAFF.

This rearrangement joins TRBV6-2 or TRBV6-3 to TRBJ1-1; D might be TRBD1 (5 bases). There are 13 residues in the CDR3. Trimming took 8 bases from V and 1 from J, leaving 11 bases between them. CDR1 MNHEY and CDR2 SVGEGT come from the germline V gene. CDR3 residues: CASLDTGNTEAFF. CDR3 in DNA: TGTGCCAGCCTGGATACAGGGAACACTGAAGCTTTCTTT.

The chain links TRBV24-1 to TRBJ1-5; 8 positions match TRBD1. The germline V gene encodes CDR1 KGHDR and CDR2 SFDVKD. The CDR3 totals 17 residues. The junction had 10 bases not matched to a gene; V was cut back by 5 bases and J by 2 bases. The CDR3 coding sequence is TGTGCCACCAGTGGGATAGGACAGGGCGGAGGCAATCAGCCCCAGCATTTT. Translation: CATSGIGQGGGNQPQHF.

The chain carries TRBV10-3 and TRBJ1-2, with D hard to call. V lost 4 bases to trimming and J lost 4 bases, with 7 bases between them. CDR3 size: 12 residues. From germline, CDR1 is ENHRY and CDR2 SYGVKD. The CDR3 here is CAISVNSYGYTF. The CDR3 bases are TGTGCCATCAGTGTCAACAGCTATGGCTACACCTTC.

The V call is TRBV10-3, the J call TRBJ2-2, with D maybe TRBD2 (5 bases). CDR3 length: 14 amino acids. Germline V gives CDR1 ENHRY, CDR2 SYGVKD. V was shortened by 2 bases and J by 6 bases, with 10 bases between the two germline ends. The CDR3 nucleotides are TGTGCCATCAGTGAGGGGAGCGTGGCCGGGGAGCTGTTTTTT. It specifies CAISEGSVAGELFF.

V is TRBV9 and J is TRBJ2-2; D is undetermined. Germline CDR1 and CDR2: SGDLS and YYNGEE. V dropped 3 bases and J dropped 3 bases, with 9 bases sitting between them. The CDR3 loop spans 14 amino acids. The CDR3, as DNA: TGTGCCAGCAGCGCCACGACGGACACCGGGGAGCTGTTTTTT. This gives the protein CASSATTDTGELFF.

In nucleotides, the CDR3 is TGTGCGAACGACAGGGGGCCAGGAAACACCATATATTTT. It codes for CANDRGPGNTIYF. J is TRBJ1-3 and V is TRBV30, with 10 bases identical to TRBD1. The CDR3 contains 13 residues. From germline, CDR1 is GTSNPN and CDR2 SVGIG (reference sequence).

This chain links TRBV5-6 with TRBJ1-2; D remains ambiguous. The CDR3 loop spans 16 amino acids. V lost 0 bases, J lost 0 bases, and 12 bases lay in between. From germline, CDR1 is SGHDT and CDR2 YYEEEE. The CDR3 sequence: CASSLGPDVANYGYTF. The CDR3 DNA reads as TGTGCCAGCAGCTTGGGGCCCGATGTGGCTAACTATGGCTACACCTTC.

V gene TRBV6-2 or TRBV6-3 combines with J gene TRBJ1-1; 9 nucleotides match TRBD1. The V and J ends lost 2 bases and 12 bases, in that order; junction bases with no gene match: 16. The length of the CDR3 is 16 residues. Germline V gene data show CDR1 as MNHEY and CDR2 as SVGEGT. The chain's CDR3 is CASSYQAPSGTGRTFF. CDR3 bases: TGTGCCAGCAGTTACCAAGCCCCCTCCGGGACAGGGCGGACTTTCTTT.

This sequence joins TRBV5-4 and TRBJ2-5; D assignment may be TRBD1 or TRBD2 (5 bases each). The germline V gene has CDR1 SGHNT and CDR2 YYREEE (reference sequence). The ends were cut back, 4 bases at V and 3 bases at J, with 13 bases in the middle. The CDR3 covers 14 residues. The CDR3 sequence: CASSLFGGKETQYF. CDR3 DNA: TGTGCCAGCAGCCTATTTGGGGGAAAAGAGACCCAGTACTTC.

This clonotype was picked up one time. J is TRBJ1-2 and V is TRBV18, with 7 nucleotides matching TRBD1. Looked up from germline, CDR1 is KGHSH and CDR2 is LQKENI. The CDR3 has 13 residues. J was trimmed by 11 bases and V by 5 bases; bases with no gene match: 11. The CDR3 protein is CASSYLQGQWYTF. The CDR3 DNA follows: TGTGCCAGCTCATACCTACAGGGGCAATGGTACACCTTC.

The V gene is TRBV3-1, the J gene TRBJ2-3; possibly TRBD2 for D (6 bases). Germline CDR1 and CDR2: LGHDT and YNNKEL (reference sequence). The CDR3 covers 14 residues. V lost 4 bases and J 4 bases, leaving 12 bases between the germline ends. CDR3 bases: TGTGCCAGCAGCCCGACTAGTTTGGCAGATACGCAGTATTTT. Its translation is CASSPTSLADTQYF.

V usage is TRBV2 and J usage is TRBJ1-4, with D uncertain. The CDR3 length is 14 residues. V lost 3 bases, J lost 4 bases, and 9 bases lay in between. The germline V gene encodes CDR1 SNHLY and CDR2 FYNNEI. CDR3 protein: CASSESAHNEKLFF. The CDR3 coding sequence is TGTGCCAGCAGTGAGTCGGCCCATAATGAAAAACTGTTTTTT.

The chain employs TRBV19 and TRBJ1-1; 7 bases align to TRBD1. Unmatched junction bases numbered 7, after V lost 4 bases and J lost 2 bases. Germline V gene lookup returns CDR1 LNHDA and CDR2 SQIVND (reference sequence). The CDR3 length is 15 residues. Here the CDR3 reads CASSREGTVNTEAFF. As DNA, the CDR3 is TGTGCCAGTAGTAGAGAAGGGACAGTTAACACTGAAGCTTTCTTT. The complete variable domain, with remaining parts taken from reference TRBV19 and TRBJ1-1, reads DGGITQSPKYLFRKEGQNVTLSCEQNLNHDAMYWYRQDPGQGLRLIYYSQIVNDFQKGDIAEGYSVSREKKESFPLTVTSAQKNPTAFYLCASSREGTVNTEAFFGQGTRLTVV.

The V gene is TRBV18, the J gene TRBJ1-5, with D tentatively TRBD1 (6 bases). CDR3 size: 16 residues. The germline CDR1 and CDR2 sequences are KGHSH and LQKENI. Deletions cut 2 bases from V and 1 base from J, with 12 bases between. Here the CDR3 reads CASSPGQMESNQPQHF. CDR3 DNA: TGTGCCAGCTCACCAGGACAGATGGAAAGCAATCAGCCCCAGCATTTT. Full variable domain (outside the CDR3, taken from reference TRBV18 and TRBJ1-5): NAGVMQNPRHLVRRRGQEARLRCSPMKGHSHVYWYRQLPEEGLKFMVYLQKENIIDESGMPKERFSAEFPKEGPSILRIQQVVRGDSAAYFCASSPGQMESNQPQHFGDGTRLSIL.

This chain links TRBV7-2 with TRBJ1-5; 8 bases map to TRBD1. This CDR3 comprises 13 residues. With V trimmed by 11 bases and J by 2 bases, 5 bases remained unmatched. CDR1 is SGHTA, CDR2 FQGNSA, per germline. This CDR3 reads CAAGQEGNQPQHF. The CDR3 DNA follows: TGTGCCGCGGGACAGGAAGGCAATCAGCCCCAGCATTTT.

The chain combines TRBV28 with TRBJ1-2, with D perhaps TRBD1 (6 bases). V lost 7 bases to trimming and J lost 8 bases, with 14 bases between them. Germline CDR1 reads MDHEN; CDR2 reads SYDVKM. This CDR3 is built from 12 residues. Here the CDR3 DNA reads TGTGCCAGCATCTCTTCAGGGGTCGGCTACACCTTC. Translated, it gives CASISSGVGYTF.